What follows describes a single T cell receptor (beta chain). The antigen remains unidentified. Original methodology: Filtering of immunoSEQ junctional sequences could not match full-length read filtering. The table came from immunoSEQ multiplex PCR; TCRdb's copy has only in-frame clones and leaves some out. V, J and clone size reflect that table, while D and trimming were determined from the DNA. The sample gives roughly 320,000 clones, around nine tenths of which show up once; 15% to 20% is in the top ten. This record belongs to a study of shared clonotypes between healthy human individuals. Study summary: The study drew on a couple of women and three men aged 18 to 49 as donors. Study-level points and caveats: How much donors shared clonotypes was expected to be affected by sequencing depth. In general, naive subsets displayed greater estimated richness than memory subsets did.

CDR3 length: 14 residues. V shed 5 bases and J 4 bases; nucleotides not matched to a gene: 4. Germline assignment: CDR1 MGHRA and CDR2 YSYEKL. The origin of this receptor is a man between 18 and 35 years old in good health. The sample was memory CD8+ T cells sorted from blood. Indicated subset: CD45RO+ cells pooled with CCR7-negative TemRA cells. The genes are TRBV4-1 and TRBJ2-2, with 7 bases that match TRBD1. As DNA, the CDR3 is TGCGCCAGCAGCATGGGACAGCGCACCGGGGAGCTGTTTTTT. Amino acid sequence: CASSMGQRTGELFF.